The sequence of this T cell receptor (beta chain) was determined in a study of T cells after yellow fever vaccination. Study-wide context: Preparation of the low-cell-number fractions used SMART-Seq v4 Ultra Low Input.

A process of 5'RACE template switching, which added a universal primer site and UMIs, was used to make TCR cDNA. TCRdb used MiXCR to reprocess the 5' RACE reads, holding one entry per CDR3 protein. The repertoire holds a few hundred thousand distinct CDR3 sequences, with roughly 5.2% as singletons. This clonotype was counted only a few times. Its antigen is not known. This CDR3 contains 12 residues. The V and J ends lost 7 bases and 8 bases respectively, with 9 bases between them. The germline CDR1 and CDR2 sequences are MDHEN and SYDVKM. Findings and limits, study-wide: From the bulk population, abundant clonotypes could contaminate and appear within FACS-sorted repertoires. When the response was secondary, it was weaker but reached its peak faster, day 5 versus 15.

The source material was CD4+ T cells sorted from PBMCs, sampled on the day of the yellow fever booster vaccination. This sequence originates from a man younger than 35 who received the YFV17D yellow fever vaccine. The genes are TRBV28 and TRBJ1-6; no definite D call. DNA of the CDR3: TGTGCCAGCACATTAGGTTATTCACCCCTCCACTTT. Amino acid sequence: CASTLGYSPLHF.